Detailed here is one T cell receptor (beta chain). The antigen remains undetermined. Viral peptide pools were used in the ViraFEST assay to expand antigen-specific CD4+ T cells, and sequencing came afterward. CD4+ T cells were isolated after 10 days of culture. The healthy vaccine recipients, who had no prior SARS-CoV-2 infection, showed negative nucleocapsid antibodies. The sample belongs to a study of vaccination effects on CD4 cells after COVID-19. Study information: The cohort was immunized with two doses of either the BNT162b2 or mRNA-1273 vaccine.

This CDR3 is built from 18 residues. V dropped 7 bases and J dropped 0; count of bases not matched to a gene: 13. Per the germline V gene, CDR1 is LGHDT and CDR2 is YNNKEL (reference sequence). Overall study findings and caveats: Late post-vaccination, clones induced by infection and those induced by vaccine underwent marked clonal contraction. The study enrolled few convalescent patients and sampled no early post-infection timepoints.

Sequencing was performed with immunoSEQ multiplex PCR; in TCRdb, only in-frame clones are kept and a portion is missing. The sample has just over 8,000 clones, 65% to 85% seen once; the top ten hold roughly 13%. The V gene is TRBV3-1 (or the pseudogene TRBV3-2), the J gene TRBJ1-3, with TRBD1 identical over 9 bases. This clonotype originated in a human donor who received a COVID-19 vaccine. The sample here was CD4+ T cells from PBMCs cultured with HCoV-229E spike peptides, taken before COVID-19 vaccination. The CDR3 is CASTKENTGGYSGNTIYF. DNA for the CDR3: TGTGCCAGCACCAAAGAAAACACAGGGGGCTACTCTGGAAACACCATATATTTT.